This entry concerns a single TCR beta chain. V was pared by 3 bases and J by 1 base, with 2 bases of the junction left unmatched. Germline V CDR1 and CDR2: DFQATT, SNEGSKA (reference sequence). The CDR3 has 14 residues. This sample was taken from a study of blood T cell repertoires in COVID-19. TCRdb's table, derived via immunoSEQ multiplex PCR, lists solely in-frame clones and lacks some. Of just over 95,000 clones in the sample, roughly nine tenths are singletons; the top ten hold about 1.7%. This sequence was found in a man in his fifties or sixties with acute or convalescent COVID-19. The chain links TRBV20-1 to TRBJ2-2; 7 nucleotides match TRBD2. What was sequenced was peripheral blood. This CDR3 reads CSASWGGNTGELFF. As DNA, the CDR3 is TGCAGTGCTAGTTGGGGGGGGAACACCGGGGAGCTGTTTTTT.